This paragraph covers one T cell receptor (beta chain) sequence. Germline assignment: CDR1 LNHDA and CDR2 SQIVND (reference sequence). The trim removed 3 bases at V and 3 bases at J, leaving 10 bases unmatched. The CDR3 has 18 amino acids. The data originate from a study of blood T cell repertoires in COVID-19. Across the whole study: Acute and convalescent COVID-19 specimens originated in the United States, Italy and Spain. From T cells, B-cell-depleted T cells, or PBMCs came the material, which was cDNA or gDNA.

As originally analysed: Nucleated cell counts were estimated from reference gene primer amplification. Using immunoSEQ multiplex PCR, the repertoire was profiled, and TCRdb retains in-frame clones only, with some absent. The V and J calls and clone size were taken over from that table, and D and trimming were inferred from the DNA. This table has roughly 130,000 clones, more than 60% appearing once. This clonotype was obtained from a man aged 50-60 years with acute or convalescent COVID-19. The chain couples TRBV19 to TRBJ2-2; the match to TRBD2 covers 10 bases. What was sequenced was peripheral blood. The CDR3 region is CASSMGTGLARYTGELFF. The DNA for the CDR3 is TGTGCCAGTAGTATGGGAACGGGACTAGCGCGCTACACCGGGGAGCTGTTTTTT.